The 23 T cell receptor beta chains below were found in one sample sequenced in a study of beta chain features in type 1 diabetes. Study-level points and caveats: Moderate but significant shortening of TCRB CDR3s was recorded in all four CD4+ subsets from Type 1 diabetes patients.

cDNA synthesis used the whole RNA isolate, giving expressed TCRB sequences. Data came from immunoSEQ multiplex PCR; TCRdb stores just in-frame clones and leaves some out. The sample includes approximately 270,000 clones, roughly an eighth of them seen just once. No antigens are known for them. The sequenced sample consisted of naive CD4+ T cells from blood. Receptors were obtained from a man aged 25-45 years with type 1 diabetes.

This clone appeared a few times. The V gene is TRBV7-9, the J gene TRBJ1-2; D is undetermined. V lost 4 bases, J lost 4 bases, and 13 bases lay in between. This CDR3 contains 14 residues. Germline-derived CDR1 and CDR2 are SEHNR and FQNEAQ (reference sequence). CDR3: CASSWEAVAYGYTF. The CDR3 coding sequence is TGTGCCAGCAGCTGGGAGGCAGTTGCCTATGGCTACACCTTC.

The chain employs TRBV28 and TRBJ1-5; 8 bases line up with TRBD1. Losses at the gene ends were 5 bases for V and 2 bases for J; bases not matched to a gene: 5. From germline, CDR1 is MDHEN and CDR2 SYDVKM. The CDR3 loop spans 15 amino acids. CDR3 DNA sequence: TGTGCCAGCAGTCCACAGGGGGAGGGCAATCAGCCCCAGCATTTT. It specifies CASSPQGEGNQPQHF.

This clone was recorded a few times. The chain recombines TRBV14 with TRBJ2-1; D remains unclear. The germline gives CDR1 SGHDN, CDR2 FVKESK. With 0 bases removed from V and 7 bases from J, the gap between germline ends came to 13 bases. The length of the CDR3 is 15 residues. In DNA, the CDR3 is TGTGCCAGCAGCCAAGATTGGGCAGGTAGGAATGAGCAGTTCTTC. Its translation is CASSQDWAGRNEQFF. Combining the CDR3 with reference TRBV14 and TRBJ2-1 gives the whole variable domain EAGVTQFPSHSVIEKGQTVTLRCDPISGHDNLYWYRRVMGKEIKFLLHFVKESKQDESGMPNNRFLAERTGGTYSTLKVQPAELEDSGVYFCASSQDWAGRNEQFFGPGTRLTVL.

This clone was seen once. V is TRBV11-2 and J is TRBJ2-1, with 7 bases that match TRBD2. The J segment lost 12 bases and the V segment lost 2 bases, leaving 7 bases of the junction unmatched. This CDR3 has 13 amino acids. The germline CDR1 and CDR2 sequences are SGHAT and FQNNGV. The CDR3, as DNA: TGTGCCAGCAGCTTACAGCGGGATTTGTGGCAGTTCTTC. Encoded protein: CASSLQRDLWQFF. Supplemented by reference TRBV11-2 and TRBJ2-1, the full variable domain reads EAGVAQSPRYKIIEKRQSVAFWCNPISGHATLYWYQQILGQGPKLLIQFQNNGVVDDSQLPKDRFSAERLKGVDSTLKIQPAKLEDSAVYLCASSLQRDLWQFFGPGTRLTVL.

Notes on this clone: Other DNA variants within this sample encode the same CDR3. This chain connects TRBV18 to TRBJ2-7, with a tentative D call TRBD2 (6 bases). The germline V and J ends were trimmed by 1 base and 1 base, with 11 bases remaining between them. Germline CDR1 is KGHSH and CDR2 is LQKENI. The CDR3 loop spans 15 amino acids. CDR3 coding DNA: TGTGCCAGCTCACCACTAGCGGCCTCTTCCTACGAGCAGTACTTC. It encodes CASSPLAASSYEQYF. Together with reference TRBV18 and TRBJ2-7, the CDR3 gives the full variable domain: NAGVMQNPRHLVRRRGQEARLRCSPMKGHSHVYWYRQLPEEGLKFMVYLQKENIIDESGMPKERFSAEFPKEGPSILRIQQVVRGDSAAYFCASSPLAASSYEQYFGPGTRLTVT.

This clone was counted a few times. The chain is built from TRBV29-1 and TRBJ2-5, with a tentative D call TRBD2 (5 bases). The V and J ends lost 5 bases and 4 bases respectively, with 14 bases between them. Germline V gene data show CDR1 as SQVTM and CDR2 as ANQGSEA. This CDR3 comprises 13 residues. Written as DNA, the CDR3 is TGCAGCGTTTCGGAACTAGTAGCAGAGACCCAGTACTTC. Residues: CSVSELVAETQYF. The full variable domain, rest sourced from reference TRBV29-1 and TRBJ2-5, is SAVISQKPSRDICQRGTSLTIQCQVDSQVTMMFWYRQQPGQSLTLIATANQGSEATYESGFVIDKFPISRPNLTFSTLTVSNMSPEDSSIYLCSVSELVAETQYFGPGTRLLVL.

The chain uses TRBV15 and TRBJ2-3; D gene unclear. The CDR3 has 14 residues. V was pared by 0 bases and J by 6 bases, with 10 bases between. CDR1 is LNHNV and CDR2 is YYDKDF in the germline V gene (reference sequence). The DNA for the CDR3 is TGTGCCACCAGCAGAGAGTTCCTGCGCGATACGCAGTATTTT. Protein: CATSREFLRDTQYF. Complete variable domain (other parts from reference TRBV15 and TRBJ2-3): DAMVIQNPRYQVTQFGKPVTLSCSQTLNHNVMYWYQQKSSQAPKLLFHYYDKDFNNEADTPDNFQSRRPNTSFCFLDIRSPGLGDTAMYLCATSREFLRDTQYFGPGTRLTVL.

The V call is TRBV7-3, the J call TRBJ2-3; D unclear. Trimming left V 4 bases short and J 3 bases short, with 8 bases between. Germline lookup yields CDR1 SGHTA and CDR2 FQGTGA. The CDR3 length is 13 residues. In DNA, the CDR3 is TGTGCCAGCAGCTCACCCGGGACAGATACGCAGTATTTT. Translation: CASSSPGTDTQYF.

This clone was seen more than once but under ten times. This chain links TRBV9 with TRBJ2-3, with D perhaps matching TRBD2 (6 bases). Trimming left V 3 bases short and J 1 base short, with 15 bases between. The CDR3 spans 16 residues. CDR1 and CDR2 (germline): SGDLS, YYNGEE. In DNA, the CDR3 is TGTGCCAGCAGCGCCGACGGGGGAGGCCGCACAGATACGCAGTATTTT. This encodes CASSADGGGRTDTQYF.

The chain recombines TRBV7-8 with TRBJ2-1; the match to TRBD2 covers 12 bases. This CDR3 contains 15 residues. Germline trimming cut 4 bases from V and 3 bases from J; bases unmatched to any gene: 1. CDR1 SGHVS and CDR2 FQNEAQ come from the germline V gene. The CDR3 DNA reads TGTGCCAGCAGCTCGACTAGCGGGAGCTACAATGAGCAGTTCTTC. It specifies CASSSTSGSYNEQFF.

This chain links TRBV4-3 with TRBJ2-7; 9 bases are shared with TRBD2. Germline V gives CDR1 LGHNA, CDR2 YSLEER. The trim removed 3 bases at V and 4 bases at J, leaving 10 bases unmatched. The CDR3 length is 16 residues. The CDR3 DNA is TGCGCCAGCAGCCAGTTACTAGCGGGCCCTAGGTACGAGCAGTACTTC. This sequence encodes CASSQLLAGPRYEQYF.

This chain uses TRBV5-1 with TRBJ2-2; D uncertain. The V and J ends lost 0 bases and 15 bases respectively, with 18 bases between them. This CDR3 is built from 14 residues. Germline V gene data show CDR1 as SGHRS and CDR2 as YFSETQ. DNA of the CDR3: TGCGCCAGCAGCTTGGTGATGGGCAGAACACCGTTGTTTTTT. As protein: CASSLVMGRTPLFF.

The chain uses TRBV6-1 and TRBJ2-7; 13 positions match TRBD2. Germline CDR1 and CDR2: MNHNS and SASEGT. The CDR3 has 15 amino acids. The V and J ends lost 6 bases and 4 bases, in that order; junction bases with no gene match: 6. The CDR3 sequence: CASSPLAGGRYEQYF. CDR3 DNA sequence: TGTGCCAGCAGCCCACTAGCGGGAGGGCGATACGAGCAGTACTTC.

This clone has just a few counts. This chain joins TRBV7-9 and TRBJ2-6; 9 bases are shared with TRBD1. In germline, CDR1 is SEHNR, CDR2 FQNEAQ (reference sequence). The V and J ends lost 6 bases and 2 bases, in that order; junction bases with no gene match: 11. The CDR3 contains 18 residues. DNA for the CDR3: TGTGCCAGCAGTTTACCGGGACAGGGACAGCCTGGGGCCAACGTCCTGACTTTC. Translation gives CASSLPGQGQPGANVLTF.

The V and J genes are TRBV5-4 and TRBJ2-4; D is possibly TRBD2 (5 bases). V was cut by 4 bases and J by 6 bases, with 11 bases left in between. Germline CDR1 and CDR2: SGHNT and YYREEE (reference sequence). The CDR3 runs to 13 residues. As DNA, the CDR3 is TGTGCCAGCAGCCAGGAGGTTCGAAACATTCAGTACTTC. Translated, it gives CASSQEVRNIQYF.

In this sample, this clone turned up a few times. The chain has TRBV19 and TRBJ2-2; D uncertain. The V and J ends lost 3 bases and 2 bases respectively, with 4 bases between them. Germline lookup yields CDR1 LNHDA and CDR2 SQIVND (reference sequence). This CDR3 contains 13 residues. CDR3 sequence: CASSILNTGELFF. As DNA, the CDR3 is TGTGCCAGTAGTATCCTAAACACCGGGGAGCTGTTTTTT.

A few counts support this clone. The V gene is TRBV7-2, the J gene TRBJ2-5, with D possibly matching TRBD2 (6 bases). CDR3 length equals 14 residues. Trimming took 5 bases from V and 5 from J, leaving 15 bases between them. The germline gives CDR1 SGHTA, CDR2 FQGNSA. Here the CDR3 reads CASSTPGLWETQYF. CDR3 DNA sequence: TGTGCCAGCAGCACCCCGGGACTTTGGGAGACCCAGTACTTC.

The chain employs TRBV18 and TRBJ1-2; 9 nucleotides agree with TRBD1. The CDR3 spans 17 residues. The V gene end was trimmed by 3 bases and the J gene end by 3 bases; junction bases not matched to a gene: 11. CDR1 is KGHSH, CDR2 LQKENI, per germline. CDR3 coding DNA: TGTGCCAGCTCACCTCCCGGAAGGACAGGGGATCACTATGGCTACACCTTC. Translation gives CASSPPGRTGDHYGYTF.

V is TRBV7-3 and J is TRBJ2-1; tentatively, D is TRBD2 (5 bases). Trimming pared 6 bases from V and 3 bases from J, leaving 9 bases between. Germline V gene lookup returns CDR1 SGHTA and CDR2 FQGTGA. The CDR3 spans 13 residues. DNA of the CDR3: TGTGCCAGCAGTCGGACTTTCTACAATGAGCAGTTCTTC. It is translated as CASSRTFYNEQFF.

This clone was detected only a few times. This chain uses TRBV7-2 with TRBJ2-7; D might be TRBD1 (6 bases). This CDR3 is built from 13 residues. V lost 5 bases and J 6 bases, leaving 14 bases between the germline ends. Germline assignment: CDR1 SGHTA and CDR2 FQGNSA. The CDR3: CASSEGQSPEQYF. As DNA, the CDR3 is TGTGCCAGCAGCGAAGGACAGTCGCCCGAGCAGTACTTC.

This clone has just a few counts. The chain is built from TRBV19 and TRBJ2-1, with 13 bases matching TRBD2. V shed 2 bases, J shed 12 bases, and the junction held 7 bases outside the gene matches. Germline values: CDR1 LNHDA, CDR2 SQIVND (reference sequence). The CDR3 totals 15 residues. The CDR3: CASSIFRTSGRRQFF. Written as DNA, the CDR3 is TGTGCCAGTAGTATATTCAGGACTAGCGGGAGACGGCAGTTCTTC.

This clone was observed a few times. The rearrangement links TRBV6-5 to TRBJ1-1; tentative D call: TRBD1 (5 bases). The V and J ends lost 4 bases and 4 bases respectively, with 13 bases between them. The CDR3 consists of 14 residues. Germline CDR1 and CDR2: MNHEY and SVGAGI. CDR3 region: CASSSTGGGTEAFF. As DNA, the CDR3 is TGTGCCAGCAGTTCAACAGGCGGGGGCACTGAAGCTTTCTTT.

V gene TRBV27 combines with J gene TRBJ2-5; D remains ambiguous. V was shortened by 4 bases and J by 1 base, with 7 bases between the two germline ends. The CDR3 length is 13 residues. Germline lookup yields CDR1 MNHEY and CDR2 SMNVEV (reference sequence). CDR3 coding DNA: TGTGCCAGCAGTTCCTTGGCCCAAGAGACCCAGTACTTC. Its translation: CASSSLAQETQYF.